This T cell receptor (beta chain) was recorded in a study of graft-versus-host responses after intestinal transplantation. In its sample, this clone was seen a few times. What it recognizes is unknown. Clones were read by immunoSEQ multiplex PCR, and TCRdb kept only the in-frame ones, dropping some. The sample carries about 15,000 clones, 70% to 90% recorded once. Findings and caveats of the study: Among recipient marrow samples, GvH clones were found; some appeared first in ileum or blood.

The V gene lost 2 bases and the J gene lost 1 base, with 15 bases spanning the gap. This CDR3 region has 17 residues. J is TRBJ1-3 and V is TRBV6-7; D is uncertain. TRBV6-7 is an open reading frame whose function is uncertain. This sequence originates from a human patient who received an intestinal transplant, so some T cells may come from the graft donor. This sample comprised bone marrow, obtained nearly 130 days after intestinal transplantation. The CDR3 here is CASSYTGIRCSGNTIYF. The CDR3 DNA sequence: TGTGCCAGCAGTTACACGGGGATCCGGTGTTCTGGAAACACCATATATTTT.